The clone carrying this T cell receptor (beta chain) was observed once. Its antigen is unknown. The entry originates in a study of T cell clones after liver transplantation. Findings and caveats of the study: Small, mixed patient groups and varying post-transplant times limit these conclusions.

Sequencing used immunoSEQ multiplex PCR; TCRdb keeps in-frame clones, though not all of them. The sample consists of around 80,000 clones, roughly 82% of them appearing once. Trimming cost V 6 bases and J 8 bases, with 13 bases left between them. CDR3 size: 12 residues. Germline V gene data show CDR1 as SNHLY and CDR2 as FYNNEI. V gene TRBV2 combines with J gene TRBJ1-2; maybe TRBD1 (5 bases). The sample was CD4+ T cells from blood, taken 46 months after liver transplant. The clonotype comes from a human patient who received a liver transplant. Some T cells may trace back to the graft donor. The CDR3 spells CASRYTGEGYTF. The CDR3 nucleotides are TGTGCCAGCAGGTACACAGGAGAAGGCTACACCTTC.